This TCR beta chain was obtained from a study of blood T cell repertoires in COVID-19. On the study more broadly: Researchers got acute and convalescent COVID-19 samples from the United States, Italy and Spain.

Data came from immunoSEQ multiplex PCR; TCRdb stores just in-frame clones and leaves some out. The table has 200,000 or so clones, around 85% seen once. V shed 2 bases, J shed 5 bases, and the junction held 9 bases outside the gene matches. Germline V gene data show CDR1 as MNHEY and CDR2 as SVGAGI. The CDR3 extends over 15 amino acids. The TCR originated in a woman in her 70s with acute or convalescent COVID-19. Sequenced sample: peripheral blood. The rearrangement joins TRBV6-5 to TRBJ2-7, with 7 bases identical to TRBD2. CDR3 sequence: CASSYSRTRLHEQYF. The CDR3 nucleotides read TGTGCCAGCAGTTACAGCAGGACTAGACTCCACGAGCAGTACTTC.